The T cell receptor (beta chain) described here comes from a study of Graves' ophthalmopathy and Graves' hyperthyroidism. CDR3 size: 14 residues. Unmatched junction bases numbered 3, after V lost 5 bases and J lost 1 base. Germline V gene sequence: CDR1 GTSNPN, CDR2 SVGIG (reference sequence). Study findings and constraints: In predicting ophthalmopathy progression, the model reached 70.59% sensitivity and 72.22% specificity. Separation of ophthalmopathy from stable hyperthyroidism was achieved by a 13-signature model, at approximately 87% sensitivity and under 83% specificity.

Remarks on this clonotype: The antigen is undetermined.

Researchers took RNA transcripts and amplified TCR beta CDR3 regions from them. HTBI-primed first-round RT-PCR preceded second-round multiplex PCR. TCRdb re-derived calls from the multiplex PCR reads in MiXCR, one entry per CDR3 protein. The table shows 900,000 to 1,200,000 distinct CDR3 sequences, with roughly 35% occurring only once. This TCR was recovered from an adult man with Graves' hyperthyroidism. Sequencing input: peripheral blood or thyroid tissue (not recorded which). The chain is built from TRBV30 and TRBJ1-5; 9 bases fit TRBD1. The CDR3 region has the DNA TGTGCCTGGGGGACAGGGACCAGCAATCAGCCCCAGCATTTT. Encoded protein: CAWGTGTSNQPQHF.